The 5 T cell receptor beta chains listed next were all sequenced from one sample in a study of beta chain features in type 1 diabetes. Their recognized antigens are unknown. cDNA synthesis used the whole RNA isolate, giving expressed TCRB sequences. Profiled with immunoSEQ multiplex PCR; TCRdb holds only in-frame clones, not every one. The sample yields 500,000 to 850,000 clones, around 15% seen once. Study conclusions and caveats: For Type 1 diabetes patients, all four CD4+ subsets carried TCRB CDR3s that were moderately but significantly shorter.

Sequenced: naive CD4+ T cells from blood. These receptors all come from a man aged 18 to 29 with type 1 diabetes.

This clone was found a few times. The chain links TRBV6-5 to TRBJ2-1; 7 bases match TRBD1. This CDR3 spans 14 amino acids. Germline V gene lookup returns CDR1 MNHEY and CDR2 SVGAGI. V lost 10 bases and J lost 6; bases outside the gene matches: 12. The CDR3 loop reads CAIRPGTELNEQFF. Written as DNA, the CDR3 is TGTGCCATCAGGCCCGGGACAGAACTCAATGAGCAGTTCTTC.

This clone appeared a few times. This chain uses TRBV19 with TRBJ1-2; TRBD1 matches at 7 bases. Germline V gene data show CDR1 as LNHDA and CDR2 as SQIVND (reference sequence). V was pared by 5 bases and J by 3 bases, with 3 bases of the junction left unmatched. The CDR3 spans 13 residues. CDR3 protein: CASSPQGDYGYTF. DNA for the CDR3: TGTGCCAGTAGTCCCCAGGGGGACTATGGCTACACCTTC.

This clone was observed a few times. The CDR3 bases are TGTGCCAGCCGGGACACCACCTACAATGAGCAGTTCTTC. It translates to CASRDTTYNEQFF. The chain uses TRBV2 and TRBJ2-1, with a weak D call TRBD1 (6 bases). Trimming removed 8 bases at V and 2 bases at J, with 10 bases between. CDR1 is SNHLY and CDR2 is FYNNEI in the germline V gene. CDR3 length: 13 amino acids.

The rearrangement links TRBV18 to TRBJ1-6, with 8 bases identical to TRBD1. The CDR3 totals 16 residues. V lost 3 bases and J lost 9; bases outside the gene matches: 10. Germline V CDR1 and CDR2: KGHSH, LQKENI. The CDR3 nucleotides are TGTGCCAGCTCACCCGAGACAGGGGCTGTATTTTCACCCCTCCACTTT. Its translation: CASSPETGAVFSPLHF.

The rearrangement uses TRBV19 and TRBJ2-3; D remains unclear. Germline V gene lookup returns CDR1 LNHDA and CDR2 SQIVND (reference sequence). The CDR3 extends over 16 amino acids. The V gene lost 8 bases and the J gene lost 2 bases, with 20 bases spanning the gap. The CDR3 nucleotides read TGTGCCAGTCAGGATGGCGGATCAACGGACACAGATACGCAGTATTTT. It specifies CASQDGGSTDTDTQYF.